The entry below describes one T cell receptor (beta chain). Its antigen target is currently unknown. No much larger clonotype is one base removed from it; base qualities were not supplied. This sample includes further DNA sequences coding for the same CDR3. These data originate in a study of shared clonotypes between healthy human individuals (dated by TCRdb to 2019 to 2021). As for the study more broadly: Three men and a couple of women, aged 18 to 49 years, made up the cohort. To increase sequencing depth and limit assay-specific biases, TCR repertoire library preparation and sequencing were carried out by different laboratories using diverse techniques. Blood TCR repertoires of about 5 healthy adults were deeply sequenced to estimate repertoire size and the extent of clonotype sharing between individuals. Between about 0.94 and 8.9 billion PBMCs per donor were obtained by leukapheresis.

General findings and caveats noted by the study authors: Sampling was restricted to blood, and TCR repertoires in tissue are likely to differ from TCR repertoires in blood. Because the study included a small number of donors, the genetic and exposure-history diversity represented was limited. Based on pairwise subsampling, the degree of clonotype sharing among donors was expected to be affected by sequencing depth.

The donors were healthy, HIV-negative adults who had no recently reported acute infections or vaccinations. Only Caucasian adults living in Nashville, Tennessee, USA were represented among the donors. For unsorted samples, approximately 89 million PBMCs were counted, and genomic DNA was extracted using the QIAamp DNA Blood Mini kit. Blood was collected by leukapheresis, and PBMCs were isolated by Ficoll-Histopaque density gradient centrifugation and then cryopreserved in liquid nitrogen vapor phase. Using the deep immunoSEQ assay, TCR CDR3 regions were amplified from genomic DNA by multiplex PCR. Genomic DNA extracted from each cell subset was distributed evenly over all wells of several immunoSEQ 96-well plates, and each plate served as one replicate. For unsorted PBMC, each replicate PCR was loaded with 300 to 350 ng genomic DNA, equivalent to about 30,000 T cell genomes. Genomic DNA from unsorted PBMC was sequenced over ten immunoSEQ deep assay plates. The purified libraries were quantified using a Qubit 3.0 fluorometer, sized with a Bioanalyzer 2100, and then quantified again using the KAPA Library Quantification kit. Every immunoSEQ 96-well plate was sequenced on a dedicated single-read 150-cycle Illumina NextSeq 550 flow cell. Per the original workflow: Because the immunoSEQ output included only junctional sequences and no quality scores, the filtering could not be the same as the filtering used for full-length reads. To assign V/J genes and CDR3, sequences were annotated using PyIR, a Python wrapper for IgBLAST v1.9, with IMGT germline references. Reads with weak V/J assignments (E-value above 1e-6), missing CDR3, stop codons, out-of-frame junctions, or ambiguous translated residues were removed. V3J clonotypes were defined as sequences sharing an identical inferred V gene, J gene, and CDR3 amino acid sequence. Percentage overlap between repertoires was computed as shared unique clonotypes divided by the size of the smaller repertoire. Three approaches were used to assess repertoire richness: RTK rarefaction, the Chao1 estimator, and Recon v2.1 estimates of unobserved clonotypes. Drawn from immuneACCESS, this table holds only the in-frame rearrangements with V and J called that TCRdb kept. Clones are partly lost; checked studies trace under half to an unresolved V gene and leave the rest unexplained. V, J and clone size reflect that table, while D and trimming were determined from the DNA. This sample lists fewer than 650,000 clones; around three quarters were detected once. The biggest ten clones account for 9.5% to 15% of the sample.

CDR1 and CDR2, looked up from the germline V gene (reference sequence), are SGHNT and YYREEE. Taken from cysteine to phenylalanine, the CDR3 has 17 residues. Of the read, only the CDR3 DNA is kept; its 51 bases are in frame from base 1. Trimming at the junction amounts to 4 bases on V and 2 bases on J, and the germline ends lie 21 bases apart. What was sequenced was PBMCs. The sequence came from a woman aged 40 to 55 in good health. Some clones in this sample may be carry-over from other donors' samples. The receptor chain draws on TRBV5-4 and TRBJ1-1; TRBD1 is perhaps the D gene, given 6 matching bases. The CDR3 amino acid sequence is: CASSPPVLGQLNTEAFF. The DNA sequence is as follows: TGTGCCAGCAGCCCGCCCGTCCTGGGACAACTAAACACTGAAGCTTTCTTT.